These 7 T cell receptor beta chains were all obtained from the same sample, sequenced in a study of T cells after yellow fever vaccination. TCRdb used MiXCR to reprocess the 5' RACE reads, holding one entry per CDR3 protein. The sample has 310,000 or so distinct CDR3 sequences, around 7% seen once. Sample: PBMCs, taken 45 days after the first yellow fever vaccination. The receptors here all came from a man in his late teens or twenties who received the YFV17D yellow fever vaccine.

The table lists this clonotype with a few counts. V gene TRBV7-2 combines with J gene TRBJ1-6, with D unclear. Trimming cost V 5 bases and J 2 bases, with 7 bases left between them. Per germline, CDR1 SGHTA and CDR2 FQGNSA. This CDR3 is 14 amino acids long. CDR3 sequence (DNA): TGTGCCAGCAGCCCTAGAACCTATAATTCACCCCTCCACTTT. As protein: CASSPRTYNSPLHF.

The table lists this clonotype with many counts. The rearrangement links TRBV7-2 to TRBJ2-1; D remains ambiguous. V was pared by 1 base and J by 0 bases, with 10 bases between. This CDR3 is 16 amino acids long. Germline loops: CDR1 SGHTA, CDR2 FQGNSA. CDR3 in amino acids: CASSLVLPSSYNEQFF. The CDR3 DNA sequence: TGTGCCAGCAGCTTAGTGCTCCCGAGCTCCTACAATGAGCAGTTCTTC.

This clonotype appeared a few times. This chain joins TRBV7-2 and TRBJ2-5, with D perhaps matching TRBD2 (7 bases). The length of the CDR3 is 15 residues. Between the trimmed V and J ends, which lost 0 bases and 5 bases, there was a span of 13 bases. Germline loops: CDR1 SGHTA, CDR2 FQGNSA. The CDR3, as DNA: TGTGCCAGCAGCTTAGCGGGGGGGCCTATGGAGACCCAGTACTTC. The encoded protein is CASSLAGGPMETQYF.

The chain links TRBV24-1 to TRBJ2-1, with 8 bases matching TRBD1. Germline CDR1 and CDR2: KGHDR and SFDVKD. The V gene end was trimmed by 2 bases and the J gene end by 5 bases; junction bases not matched to a gene: 10. The CDR3 totals 17 residues. In DNA form, the CDR3 reads TGTGCCACCAGTGATTACGGGACAGGCGGATTAGACAATGAGCAGTTCTTC. Translation gives CATSDYGTGGLDNEQFF.

This clonotype occurred many times. The rearrangement uses TRBV19 and TRBJ2-7; D unresolved. Germline assignment: CDR1 LNHDA and CDR2 SQIVND (reference sequence). V was trimmed by 3 bases and J by 4 bases, leaving 10 bases between them. CDR3 length: 13 residues. The CDR3 loop is CASSIGLLYEQYV. The CDR3 DNA follows: TGTGCCAGTAGTATTGGTCTGCTATACGAGCAGTACGTC.

This clonotype was recorded at least ten times. The chain recombines TRBV12-3 or TRBV12-4 with TRBJ2-3, with D possibly matching TRBD2 (7 bases). The length of the CDR3 is 12 residues. Between the trimmed V and J ends, which lost 8 bases and 11 bases, there was a span of 17 bases. This CDR3 is CASGAGGGLQYF. The CDR3 DNA reads TGTGCCAGCGGAGCCGGCGGGGGCTTGCAGTATTTT.

This clonotype appeared many times. This chain links TRBV20-1 with TRBJ2-7; 7 bases align to TRBD1. The CDR3 has 12 residues. Per the germline V gene, CDR1 is DFQATT and CDR2 is SNEGSKA (reference sequence). With 6 bases clipped from V and 4 bases from J, the junction kept 6 bases outside the gene matches. The CDR3 reads CSAKGQPYEQYF. CDR3 sequence (DNA): TGCAGTGCCAAGGGACAGCCTTACGAGCAGTACTTC.